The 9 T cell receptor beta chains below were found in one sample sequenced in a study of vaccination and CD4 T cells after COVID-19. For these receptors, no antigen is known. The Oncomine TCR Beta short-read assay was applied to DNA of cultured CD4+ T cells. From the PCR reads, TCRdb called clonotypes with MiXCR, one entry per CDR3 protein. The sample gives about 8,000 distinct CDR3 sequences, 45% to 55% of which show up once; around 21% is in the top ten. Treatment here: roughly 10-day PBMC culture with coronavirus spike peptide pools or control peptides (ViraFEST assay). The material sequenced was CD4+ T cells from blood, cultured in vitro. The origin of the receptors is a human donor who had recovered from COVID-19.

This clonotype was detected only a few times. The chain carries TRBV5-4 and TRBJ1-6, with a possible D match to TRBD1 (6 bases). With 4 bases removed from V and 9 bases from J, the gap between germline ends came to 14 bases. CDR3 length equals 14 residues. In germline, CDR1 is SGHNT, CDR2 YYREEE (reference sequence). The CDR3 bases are TGTGCCAGCAGCCCTGACAGAGGGGGTTCACCCCTCCACTTT. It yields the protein CASSPDRGGSPLHF.

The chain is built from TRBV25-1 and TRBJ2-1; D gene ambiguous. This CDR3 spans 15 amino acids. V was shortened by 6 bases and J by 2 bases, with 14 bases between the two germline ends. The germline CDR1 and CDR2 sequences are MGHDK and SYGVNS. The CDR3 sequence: CASSTPRAPYNEQFF. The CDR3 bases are TGTGCCAGCAGCACGCCCCGGGCCCCCTACAATGAGCAGTTCTTC.

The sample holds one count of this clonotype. CDR3 residues: CASSLQGQGFGNTIYF. The DNA for the CDR3 is TGCGCCAGCAGCTTGCAGGGACAGGGATTCGGAAACACCATATATTTT. V and J are TRBV5-1 and TRBJ1-3; 9 bases line up with TRBD1. The CDR3 totals 16 residues. V lost 1 base to trimming and J lost 4 bases; unmatched junction nucleotides: 6. The germline CDR1 and CDR2 sequences are SGHRS and YFSETQ.

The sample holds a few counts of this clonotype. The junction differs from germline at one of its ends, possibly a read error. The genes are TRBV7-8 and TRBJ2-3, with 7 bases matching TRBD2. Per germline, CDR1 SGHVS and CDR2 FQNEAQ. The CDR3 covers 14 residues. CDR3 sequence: CASSLGRGTDTQYF. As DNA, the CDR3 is TGTGCTAGCAGCTTAGGGAGGGGCACAGATACGCAGTATTTT.

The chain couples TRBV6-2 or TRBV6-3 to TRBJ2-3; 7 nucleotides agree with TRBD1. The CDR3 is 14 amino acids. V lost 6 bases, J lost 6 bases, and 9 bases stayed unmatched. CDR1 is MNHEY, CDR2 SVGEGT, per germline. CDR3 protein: CASSNRGYRDTQYF. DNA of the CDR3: TGTGCCAGCAGCAACAGGGGTTACCGGGATACGCAGTATTTT.

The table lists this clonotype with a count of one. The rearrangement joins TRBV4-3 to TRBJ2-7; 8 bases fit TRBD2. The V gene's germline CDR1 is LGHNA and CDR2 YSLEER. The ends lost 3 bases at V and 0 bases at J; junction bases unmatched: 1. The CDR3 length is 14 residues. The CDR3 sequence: CASSHGGDSYEQYF. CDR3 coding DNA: TGCGCCAGCAGCCACGGGGGGGACTCCTACGAGCAGTACTTC.

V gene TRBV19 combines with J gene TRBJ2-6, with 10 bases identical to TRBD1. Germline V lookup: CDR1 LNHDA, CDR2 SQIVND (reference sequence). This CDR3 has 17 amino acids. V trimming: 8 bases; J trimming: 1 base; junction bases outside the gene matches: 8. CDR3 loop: CASLGGQGSSGANVLTF. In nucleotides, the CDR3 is TGTGCCAGTTTGGGGGGACAGGGGAGTTCTGGGGCCAACGTCCTGACTTTC.

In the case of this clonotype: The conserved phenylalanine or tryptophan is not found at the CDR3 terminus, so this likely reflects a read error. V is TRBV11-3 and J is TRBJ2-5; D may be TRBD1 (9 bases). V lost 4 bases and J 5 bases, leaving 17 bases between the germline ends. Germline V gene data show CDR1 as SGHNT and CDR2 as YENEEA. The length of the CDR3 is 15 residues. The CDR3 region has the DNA TGTGCCAGCAGCTCGGGAGGGACAGGGTGGGAGACCCAGTACTCC. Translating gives CASSSGGTGWETQYS.

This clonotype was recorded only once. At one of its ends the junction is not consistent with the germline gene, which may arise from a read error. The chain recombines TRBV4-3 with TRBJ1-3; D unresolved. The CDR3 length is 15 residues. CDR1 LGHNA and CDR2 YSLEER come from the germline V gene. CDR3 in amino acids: CASSQSVQAGDTIYF. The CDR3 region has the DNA TGCGCCAGCAGCCAAAGTGTGCAGGCTGGAGACACCATATATTTT.